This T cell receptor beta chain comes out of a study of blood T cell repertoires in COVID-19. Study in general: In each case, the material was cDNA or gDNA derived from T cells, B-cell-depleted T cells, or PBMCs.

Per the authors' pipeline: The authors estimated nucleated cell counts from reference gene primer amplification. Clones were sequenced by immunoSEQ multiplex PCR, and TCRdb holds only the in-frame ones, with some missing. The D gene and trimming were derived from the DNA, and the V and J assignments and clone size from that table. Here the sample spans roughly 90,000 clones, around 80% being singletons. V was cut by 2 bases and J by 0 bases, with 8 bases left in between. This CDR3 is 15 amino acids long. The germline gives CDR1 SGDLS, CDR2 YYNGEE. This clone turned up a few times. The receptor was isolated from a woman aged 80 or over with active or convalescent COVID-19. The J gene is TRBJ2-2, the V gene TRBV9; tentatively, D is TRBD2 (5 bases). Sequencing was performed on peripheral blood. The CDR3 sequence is CASSVSGANTGELFF. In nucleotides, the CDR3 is TGTGCCAGCAGCGTCTCCGGGGCGAACACCGGGGAGCTGTTTTTT. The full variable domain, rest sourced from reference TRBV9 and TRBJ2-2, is DSGVTQTPKHLITATGQRVTLRCSPRSGDLSVYWYQQSLDQGLQFLIQYYNGEERAKGNILERFSAQQFPDLHSELNLSSLELGDSALYFCASSVSGANTGELFFGEGSRLTVL.